Detailed here is one T cell receptor (beta chain). Its antigen is still unknown. cDNA came from 0.5 to 1 ug RNA primed by random hexamers. TCRdb re-analysed the immunoSEQ multiplex PCR reads in MiXCR, keeping a single row per CDR3 protein. The profile shows roughly 190,000 distinct CDR3 sequences, roughly 90% of them singletons. Germline assignment: CDR1 SEHNR and CDR2 FQNEAQ (reference sequence). There are 13 residues in the CDR3. Trimming cost V 1 base and J 3 bases, with 6 bases left between them. These data are taken from a study of CD8 T cells in Susac syndrome. Across the whole study: At the time of blood draw, patients with Susac syndrome were therapy-naive, receiving corticosteroids, or receiving intravenous immunoglobulin alone. Findings and limits, study-wide: The CD4+ T cell repertoires of Susac syndrome were found to show no clonal expansion.

From blood CD8+ and CD4+ T cells, the TCR beta chain was sequenced. TEMRA cells were FACS-enriched and CD8+ and CD4+ T cells negatively isolated. This receptor was taken from a human donor with Susac syndrome. The rearrangement uses TRBV7-9 and TRBJ1-2; no firm D call. Sequencing input: CD4+ T cells from PBMCs. DNA of the CDR3: TGTGCCAGCAGCTTAGAGGGTGACTATGGCTACACCTTC. The encoded protein is CASSLEGDYGYTF.